This TCR beta chain derives from a study of blood T cell repertoires in COVID-19. Study in general: COVID-19 samples collected from the United States, Italy and Spain covered acute and convalescent phases. T cells, B-cell-depleted T cells, or PBMCs provided the cDNA or gDNA that served as material.

Authors' data handling: Cell counts per sample came from amplifying reference gene primers. Only in-frame clones appear in the TCRdb table, and some are missing; sequencing was by immunoSEQ multiplex PCR. V and J calls and clone size are those listed in that table; D and trimming were worked out from the DNA. The sample consists of about 240,000 clones, around 89% of them appearing once. The CDR3 length is 15 residues. The junction had 6 bases not matched to a gene; V was cut back by 1 base and J by 4 bases. Per the germline V gene, CDR1 is SNHLY and CDR2 is FYNNEI. Cohort allocation depended upon clinical history that participants reported.

J is TRBJ1-2 and V is TRBV2; the match to TRBD1 covers 7 bases. What was sequenced was PBMCs or T cells enriched from blood (not recorded which). The TCR comes from a woman aged 25 to 39 who had recovered from COVID-19. The CDR3, as DNA: TGTGCCAGCAGTGAAGGGAACAGGGGTCTCTATGGCTACACCTTC. Protein sequence: CASSEGNRGLYGYTF.